These 16 T cell receptor beta chains share one sample of origin, sequenced in a study of T cell responses to AZD1222 COVID-19 vaccine. Method: immunoSEQ multiplex PCR; TCRdb's copy keeps in-frame clones and lacks some. Among 130,000 or so clones listed, about 86% were seen once. The sample was peripheral blood, taken on day 0 of AZD1222 vaccination. These receptor sequences come from an adult in good health.

This clone was seen more than once but under ten times. The chain carries TRBV10-1 and TRBJ2-1; 11 nucleotides agree with TRBD2. Per the germline V gene, CDR1 is WNHNN and CDR2 is SYGVQD (reference sequence). V lost 4 bases and J lost 7; bases outside the gene matches: 12. The CDR3 contains 17 residues. This CDR3 is CASSAGATSGSLNEQFF. CDR3 in DNA: TGCGCCAGCAGTGCGGGGGCCACTAGCGGGAGCCTAAATGAGCAGTTCTTC.

The chain carries TRBV7-2 and TRBJ2-7; 7 bases line up with TRBD2. This CDR3 has 13 amino acids. Trimming took 3 bases from V and 4 from J; bases not matched to a gene: 3. The germline gives CDR1 SGHTA, CDR2 FQGNSA. The CDR3 loop reads CASSFSSGYEQYF. DNA of the CDR3: TGTGCCAGCAGCTTCTCTAGCGGATACGAGCAGTACTTC.

The chain links TRBV9 to TRBJ2-7; possibly TRBD2 for D (6 bases). Germline V CDR1 and CDR2: SGDLS, YYNGEE. Trimming removed 4 bases from V and 7 bases from J, with 18 bases in between. The CDR3 is 14 amino acids. This chain's CDR3 is CASSRRTTDGEQYF. The CDR3 coding sequence is TGTGCCAGCAGCCGACGGACTACAGATGGGGAGCAGTACTTC.

This clone was found once. J is TRBJ2-7 and V is TRBV7-9; possibly TRBD1 for D (6 bases). The length of the CDR3 is 14 residues. The V end lost 5 bases, the J end lost 6 bases, and 17 bases lay between the germline ends. CDR1 and CDR2 (germline): SEHNR, FQNEAQ (reference sequence). The CDR3 sequence is CASSPTDRGIEQYF. The CDR3 DNA reads as TGTGCCAGCAGCCCGACGGACAGAGGCATCGAGCAGTACTTC.

The rearrangement links TRBV5-1 to TRBJ1-3; 10 nucleotides align to TRBD1. Germline V lookup: CDR1 SGHRS, CDR2 YFSETQ. J lost 2 bases, V lost 4 bases, and 3 bases had no gene match. The CDR3 has 15 residues. The CDR3 is CASSRGTGAGNTIYF. The CDR3 DNA follows: TGCGCCAGCAGCCGTGGGACAGGGGCTGGAAACACCATATATTTT.

This rearrangement joins TRBV10-1 to TRBJ2-7; the match to TRBD1 covers 9 bases. The CDR3 is made up of 15 amino acids. Germline trimming cut 6 bases from V and 0 bases from J; bases unmatched to any gene: 6. Looked up from germline, CDR1 is WNHNN and CDR2 is SYGVQD (reference sequence). The DNA of the CDR3 is TGCGCCAGCAGCGATCGGACAGGGGCCTCCTACGAGCAGTACTTC. Protein sequence: CASSDRTGASYEQYF.

The rearrangement joins TRBV7-2 to TRBJ2-7; 8 bases line up with TRBD1. The CDR3 is 14 residues long. V shed 6 bases, J shed 3 bases, and the junction held 7 bases outside the gene matches. The V gene's germline CDR1 is SGHTA and CDR2 FQGNSA. CDR3 in amino acids: CASRLQGAGYEQYF. DNA for the CDR3: TGTGCCAGCAGACTCCAGGGGGCCGGCTACGAGCAGTACTTC.

This clone turned up a few times. The chain employs TRBV27 and TRBJ2-7; no clear D. This CDR3 is built from 12 residues. CDR1 MNHEY and CDR2 SMNVEV come from the germline V gene (reference sequence). The V end lost 8 bases, the J end lost 2 bases, and 10 bases lay between the germline ends. As DNA, the CDR3 is TGTGCCAGCGGAGACGTCCCCTACGAGCAGTACTTC. It codes for CASGDVPYEQYF.

The chain has TRBV4-1 and TRBJ1-1, with TRBD1 matching over 7 bases. The CDR3 is 14 residues long. CDR1 is MGHRA and CDR2 is YSYEKL in the germline V gene. J lost 0 bases, V lost 3 bases, and 1 base had no gene match. The CDR3 nucleotides read TGCGCCAGCAGCCAGGACAGGATGAACACTGAAGCTTTCTTT. Protein product: CASSQDRMNTEAFF.

The rearrangement uses TRBV28 and TRBJ2-3, with 10 bases fitting TRBD2. The CDR3 covers 16 residues. Germline V gene data show CDR1 as MDHEN and CDR2 as SYDVKM. The ends lost 2 bases at V and 4 bases at J; junction bases unmatched: 6. The DNA of the CDR3 is TGTGCCAGCAGTTTAGTAGCGGGAGGTTTAGCAGATACGCAGTATTTT. Amino acids: CASSLVAGGLADTQYF.

The chain carries TRBV11-2 and TRBJ1-5; no clear D gene. V was shortened by 1 base and J by 3 bases, with 10 bases between the two germline ends. The CDR3 spans 15 residues. Per germline, CDR1 SGHAT and CDR2 FQNNGV. The CDR3 sequence is CASSLGPAPNQPQHF. The CDR3 DNA is TGTGCCAGCAGCTTAGGCCCAGCCCCCAATCAGCCCCAGCATTTT.

This sequence joins TRBV7-8 and TRBJ1-1; 11 nucleotides match TRBD1. The CDR3 sequence is 16 residues long. Trimming cost V 5 bases and J 1 base; bases outside gene matches: 6. The germline V gene has CDR1 SGHVS and CDR2 FQNEAQ. This CDR3 reads CASSKWGTGGNTEAFF. The CDR3 region has the DNA TGTGCCAGCAGCAAATGGGGGACAGGGGGGAACACTGAAGCTTTCTTT.

This clone was recorded once. The J gene is TRBJ2-1, the V gene TRBV12-3 or TRBV12-4; tentatively, D is TRBD1 (5 bases). Trimming shortened V by 6 bases and J by 11 bases, and 17 bases separated the two germline ends. This CDR3 is 13 amino acids long. CDR3 bases: TGTGCCAGCAGGCCAGGGTGGGCGGCAAAGCAGTTCTTC. As protein: CASRPGWAAKQFF.

The chain is built from TRBV27 and TRBJ1-6; a weak D match, TRBD1 (6 bases). V lost 6 bases to trimming and J lost 4 bases, with 16 bases between them. Per germline, CDR1 MNHEY and CDR2 SMNVEV (reference sequence). This CDR3 has 16 amino acids. CDR3 protein: CASSPGGGSYNSPLHF. The CDR3 coding sequence is TGTGCCAGCAGCCCCGGAGGGGGATCTTATAATTCACCCCTCCACTTT.

The chain couples TRBV7-2 to TRBJ2-7; unclear D gene. V shed 1 base and J shed 6 bases, with 13 bases lying between them. CDR1 and CDR2 from the germline V gene are SGHTA and FQGNSA. CDR3 length: 14 residues. For the CDR3, the DNA is TGTGCCAGCAGCTTAGACCCGTCTTTCGGCGAGCAGTACTTC. Translating it yields CASSLDPSFGEQYF.

The chain carries TRBV13 and TRBJ2-7, with unresolved D. Trimming removed 2 bases at V and 0 bases at J, with 8 bases between. This CDR3 spans 14 amino acids. Germline loops: CDR1 PRHDT, CDR2 FYEKMQ (reference sequence). The CDR3 DNA follows: TGTGCCAGCAGCTTAAGTCAGAGCTCCTACGAGCAGTACTTC. Its protein is CASSLSQSSYEQYF.